Included here is one TCR beta chain sequence, with context. It has no known antigen specificity. There are no base qualities to consult, and no much larger clone falls within one base. These data come from a study of OX40 agonist ivuxolimab in advanced cancers. For the wider study: Ivuxolimab was an agonistic, fully human IgG2 monoclonal antibody directed against OX40 (CD134), a costimulatory receptor. Among the approximately 50 dose-escalation patients, about 19 had hepatocellular carcinoma, roughly 15 melanoma, 9 renal cell carcinoma and 9 head and neck cancer. In the dose-escalation cohort, approximately 80% of patients were male, and the mean age was approximately 60 years with a range of roughly 20 to 85. The purpose of peripheral TCRbeta sequencing was to test whether ivuxolimab changed TCR sequence diversity and led to clonal T-cell expansion. The monotherapy dose-escalation portion (N ≈ 52 patients) of the phase I ivuxolimab trial is reported in the paper. Partial responses occurred in three dose-escalation patients: two with cutaneous melanoma and one with hepatocellular carcinoma. Intravenous ivuxolimab was administered to patients every 2 weeks at six dose levels: 0.01, 0.1, 0.3, 1.5, 3 and 10 mg/kg. Prior anti-PD-1, anti-PD-L1 or anti-CTLA-4 therapy was permitted, and approximately 39% of dose-escalation patients had received checkpoint inhibitors.

Genomic DNA was isolated from the sorted cells so that the TCRbeta CDR3 region could be sequenced. The immunoSEQ Assay was used for sequencing of TCRbeta CDR3 regions. The clones in this table, taken by TCRdb from immuneACCESS, are in-frame only. Not every clone is retained; where verified, under half of the shortfall comes from an unresolved V gene, and the cause of the rest is unknown. This sample lists tens of thousands of clones; 87% were detected once. The ten largest account for roughly 0.33% of the sample. The trial excluded patients who had a history of autoimmune disease or who were on systemic immunosuppression. Peripheral blood for TCR sequencing was drawn from every dose cohort at baseline, at cycle 4 day 1 and at cycle 7 day 1. Samples came from an open-label, multicenter, first-in-human phase I dose-escalation trial of ivuxolimab. The trial enrolled adults with locally advanced or metastatic head and neck squamous cell, hepatocellular, melanoma or renal cell carcinoma. CD4+ and CD8+ T cells were sorted separately from peripheral blood before TCR sequencing.

Overall results and qualifications from the work: The antigen specificity of the peripheral T cells that underwent clonal expansion was not determined. Low levels of normalized T-cell clonal expansion were also shown by some nonresponding patients. After ivuxolimab, CD8+ T cells had more expanded clones than CD4+ T cells on average. Partial responders in the 0.1-3.0 mg/kg groups had among the lowest normalized peripheral clonal expansion, especially among CD8+ T cells. Clonal expansion of both CD4+ and CD8+ blood T cells was observed from baseline to week 6 at doses 0.1 to 3.0 mg/kg.

The germline V gene supplies CDR1 SGHDT and CDR2 YYEEEE. V and J lose 3 bases and 5 bases, and a span of 18 bases separates them. Counted from cysteine to phenylalanine, this CDR3 has 16 amino acids. The sequence is cut down to CDR3 DNA, 48 bases in frame from base 1. This TCR was recovered from an adult with an advanced solid tumor such as melanoma, head and neck, liver or kidney cancer. This material consisted of CD4+ or CD8+ T cells sorted from blood, taken in a trial of the OX40 agonist ivuxolimab. The chain joins TRBV5-6 to TRBJ2-1; the best D guess is TRBD1, with 6 bases matching. The nucleotide sequence is TGTGCCAGCAGCTATCGACCGGGACATACACACAATGAGCAGTTCTTC. It translates as CASSYRPGHTHNEQFF.